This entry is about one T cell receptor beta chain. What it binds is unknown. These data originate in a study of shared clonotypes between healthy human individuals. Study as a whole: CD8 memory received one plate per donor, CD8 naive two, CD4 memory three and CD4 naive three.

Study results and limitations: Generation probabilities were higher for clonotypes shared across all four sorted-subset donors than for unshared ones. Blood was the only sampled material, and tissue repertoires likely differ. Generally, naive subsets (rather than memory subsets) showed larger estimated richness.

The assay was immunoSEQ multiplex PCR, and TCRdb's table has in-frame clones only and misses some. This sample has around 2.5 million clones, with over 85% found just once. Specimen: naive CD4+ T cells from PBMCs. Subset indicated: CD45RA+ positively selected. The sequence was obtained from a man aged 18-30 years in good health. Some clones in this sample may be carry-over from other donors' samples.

CDR3 region: CASSPLTGLGNTIYF. The CDR3 nucleotides are TGTGCCAGCAGCCCCCTGACAGGGCTTGGAAACACCATATATTTT. The J gene is TRBJ1-3, the V gene TRBV7-2; 7 bases agree with TRBD1. The junction had 7 bases not matched to a gene; V was cut back by 5 bases and J by 3 bases. The CDR3 is 15 amino acids. Per the germline V gene, CDR1 is SGHTA and CDR2 is FQGNSA.